This T cell receptor beta chain derives from a study of PD-1 blockade in classical Hodgkin lymphoma. Whole-study findings and limits: Exclusion was applied to patients who started nivolumab under 1 year after ASCT. Relative to healthy donors, newly diagnosed patients reportedly had lower baseline TCR diversity, which was reported as lower still in relapsed/refractory patients.

All the patients suffered relapse after autologous stem cell transplantation, and brentuximab vedotin exposure differed. With regard to this clone: What it recognizes is unknown.

The data were produced by immunoSEQ multiplex PCR, yet TCRdb's version contains in-frame clones alone and is incomplete. Altogether 100,000 or so clones are present, about 89% being singletons, with the ten largest covering under 8%. Trimming pared 1 base from V and 1 base from J, leaving 5 bases between. Germline CDR1 SGHTA, CDR2 FQGNSA. The CDR3 extends over 15 amino acids. The sequencing here drew on peripheral blood mononuclear cells (PBMCs), taken before the second cycle of nivolumab. J is TRBJ1-6 and V is TRBV7-2; possible D gene TRBD1, 5 bases. This receptor was taken from a human donor with classical Hodgkin lymphoma. CDR3 nucleotide sequence: TGTGCCAGCAGCTTAGAGGGGTCCTATAATTCACCCCTCCACTTT. Its protein is CASSLEGSYNSPLHF.